The rows below give T cell receptor beta chains drawn from one sample of a study of CXCR3-negative and CXCR3-positive naive CD8 T cells. Reanalyzing the 5' RACE reads, TCRdb keeps one entry per CDR3 protein, without DNA. This table holds 150,000 or so distinct CDR3 sequences. The material sequenced was naive CXCR3- CD8+ T cells from blood. The receptors were sampled from a human donor in good health. Some clones in this sample may be carry-over from other donors' samples. Both conserved end residues are part of each CDR3.

V gene: TRBV7-9; J gene: TRBJ1-1; CDR3 length: 13; CDR3 protein: CASSFPGRTEAFF
V gene: TRBV7-7; J gene: TRBJ1-4; CDR3 length: 15; CDR3 protein: CASSRSVATNEKLFF
V gene: TRBV6-2/TRBV6-3; J gene: TRBJ1-6; CDR3 length: 13; CDR3 protein: CAGSGTENSPLHF
V gene: TRBV2; J gene: TRBJ2-3; CDR3 length: 14; CDR3 protein: CASSEALYTDTQYF
V gene: TRBV29-1; J gene: TRBJ1-2; CDR3 length: 12; CDR3 protein: CSVGESNYGYTF
V gene: TRBV29-1; J gene: TRBJ2-7; CDR3 length: 14; CDR3 protein: CSVDRQGSSYEQYF
V gene: TRBV4-1; J gene: TRBJ2-5; CDR3 length: 14; CDR3 protein: CASSQSFQQETQYF
V gene: TRBV28; J gene: TRBJ2-7; CDR3 length: 16; CDR3 protein: CASSWQTSGRAYEQYF
V gene: TRBV30; J gene: TRBJ2-5; CDR3 length: 12; CDR3 protein: CACYGGGETQYF
V gene: TRBV28; J gene: TRBJ1-1; CDR3 length: 15; CDR3 protein: CASSLVLNTNTEAFF
V gene: TRBV19; J gene: TRBJ2-5; CDR3 length: 16; CDR3 protein: CARGRGPPGPQETQYF
V gene: TRBV24-1; J gene: TRBJ2-5; CDR3 length: 15; CDR3 protein: CATSDLHGGQETQYF
V gene: TRBV10-3; J gene: TRBJ2-1; CDR3 length: 15; CDR3 protein: CAISEGTSGYNEQFF
V gene: TRBV5-6; J gene: TRBJ2-5; CDR3 length: 16; CDR3 protein: CASSFATGGPEETQYF
V gene: TRBV4-1; J gene: TRBJ2-1; CDR3 length: 15; CDR3 protein: CASSQAPSSYNEQFF
V gene: TRBV11-2; J gene: TRBJ2-3; CDR3 length: 13; CDR3 protein: CASSWTSPDTQYF
V gene: TRBV5-4; J gene: TRBJ2-1; CDR3 length: 13; CDR3 protein: CASSFGSNNEQFF
V gene: TRBV27; J gene: TRBJ2-5; CDR3 length: 13; CDR3 protein: CASSLEVGVAQYF
V gene: TRBV18; J gene: TRBJ2-7; CDR3 length: 15; CDR3 protein: CASSLDRVMVYEQYF
V gene: TRBV20-1; J gene: TRBJ2-1; CDR3 length: 15; CDR3 protein: CSARDLESLNNEQFF
V gene: TRBV7-9; J gene: TRBJ1-2; CDR3 length: 14; CDR3 protein: CASSFGDRAYGYTF
V gene: TRBV29-1; J gene: TRBJ2-1; CDR3 length: 16; CDR3 protein: CSVEDPSGSVFDEQFF
V gene: TRBV27; J gene: TRBJ1-1; CDR3 length: 14; CDR3 protein: CASSFYRENTEAFF
V gene: TRBV20-1; J gene: TRBJ2-7; CDR3 length: 15; CDR3 protein: CSASFPQGQFYEQYF
V gene: TRBV28; J gene: TRBJ2-5; CDR3 length: 13; CDR3 protein: CASRGQGQETQYF
V gene: TRBV12-3/TRBV12-4; J gene: TRBJ1-2; CDR3 length: 13; CDR3 protein: CASSPRQLNGYTF
V gene: TRBV24-1; J gene: TRBJ2-1; CDR3 length: 17; CDR3 protein: CATSDTGTSGAYNEQFF
V gene: TRBV11-2; J gene: TRBJ2-7; CDR3 length: 14; CDR3 protein: CASSLGGGGYEQYF
V gene: TRBV27; J gene: TRBJ2-1; CDR3 length: 14; CDR3 protein: CASSSQGAENEQFF
V gene: TRBV24-1; J gene: TRBJ2-5; CDR3 length: 14; CDR3 protein: CATSDLSGQETQYF
V gene: TRBV29-1; J gene: TRBJ2-2; CDR3 length: 12; CDR3 protein: CSVMENTGELFF
V gene: TRBV28; J gene: TRBJ2-7; CDR3 length: 17; CDR3 protein: CASSLSLQLGGGYEQYF
V gene: TRBV28; J gene: TRBJ1-4; CDR3 length: 13; CDR3 protein: CASRSRRGEKLFF
V gene: TRBV27; J gene: TRBJ1-1; CDR3 length: 13; CDR3 protein: CASSLGGGAVAFF
V gene: TRBV6-2/TRBV6-3; J gene: TRBJ2-3; CDR3 length: 15; CDR3 protein: CASSLSVAATDTQYF
V gene: TRBV29-1; J gene: TRBJ1-1; CDR3 length: 12; CDR3 protein: CSARDMNTEAFF
V gene: TRBV25-1; J gene: TRBJ2-2; CDR3 length: 18; CDR3 protein: CASSGASGADEYTGELFF
V gene: TRBV7-9; J gene: TRBJ1-2; CDR3 length: 13; CDR3 protein: CASSSVGSYGYTF
V gene: TRBV7-7; J gene: TRBJ2-2; CDR3 length: 14; CDR3 protein: CASSDRGNTGELFF
V gene: TRBV7-7; J gene: TRBJ2-2; CDR3 length: 13; CDR3 protein: CASSPRETGELLF
V gene: TRBV14; J gene: TRBJ1-2; CDR3 length: 13; CDR3 protein: CASSPGRSVGYTF
V gene: TRBV7-7; J gene: TRBJ2-2; CDR3 length: 13; CDR3 protein: CASREVNTGELFF
V gene: TRBV12-3/TRBV12-4; J gene: TRBJ2-1; CDR3 length: 13; CDR3 protein: CASSAGLVTQQFF
V gene: TRBV12-3/TRBV12-4; J gene: TRBJ2-7; CDR3 length: 15; CDR3 protein: CASSLDGQSAYEQYF
V gene: TRBV20-1; J gene: TRBJ1-4; CDR3 length: 14; CDR3 protein: CSARDDREDEKLFF
V gene: TRBV28; J gene: TRBJ2-3; CDR3 length: 17; CDR3 protein: CASSSQSAGGPTDTQYF
V gene: TRBV12-3/TRBV12-4; J gene: TRBJ2-7; CDR3 length: 13; CDR3 protein: CASSSDRAYEQYF
V gene: TRBV12-3/TRBV12-4; J gene: TRBJ2-3; CDR3 length: 15; CDR3 protein: CASTSEGDGTDTQYF
V gene: TRBV27; J gene: TRBJ2-2; CDR3 length: 14; CDR3 protein: CASSTLMGPGELFF
V gene: TRBV5-1; J gene: TRBJ2-1; CDR3 length: 14; CDR3 protein: CASSPTSGRNEQFF
V gene: TRBV7-9; J gene: TRBJ2-3; CDR3 length: 14; CDR3 protein: CATTSAEPTDTQYF
V gene: TRBV29-1; J gene: TRBJ2-3; CDR3 length: 14; CDR3 protein: CSVDHAGITDTQYF
V gene: TRBV6-5; J gene: TRBJ2-1; CDR3 length: 15; CDR3 protein: CASSDPTRAYNEQFF
V gene: TRBV20-1; J gene: TRBJ2-5; CDR3 length: 13; CDR3 protein: CSARGRIGETQYF